What follows is one TCR beta chain and its context. Its antigen remains unidentified. Treatment specified: 19 received Ad26.COV2.S at low or high dose, single or two shots; several received placebo; per-sample allocation not given. Vaccine and placebo recipients were sampled on day 63 after the first injection. Trimming at V came to 6 bases and at J to 4 bases, leaving 7 bases not matched to a gene. Germline V gene data show CDR1 as LGHDT and CDR2 as YNNKEL (reference sequence). This CDR3 is 15 amino acids long. This sample was taken from a study of Ad26.COV2.S vaccination and SARS-CoV-2 variants. Overall study results and limits: Vaccine and placebo recipients had similar non-spike TCR breadth.

The assay was immunoSEQ multiplex PCR, and TCRdb's table has in-frame clones only and misses some. The table has 350,000 to 450,000 clones, 80% to 90% seen once. The receptor was derived from a person between 18 and 65 years old who received the Ad26.COV2.S COVID-19 vaccine or a placebo. This sequence joins TRBV3-1 (or the pseudogene TRBV3-2) and TRBJ2-3, with 10 bases aligning to TRBD2. The sequencing here drew on peripheral blood, taken in a trial of Ad26.COV2.S vaccine versus placebo. In nucleotides, the CDR3 is TGTGCCAGCAGGCTCGCTAGCGGGGGCCCAGATACGCAGTATTTT. This gives the protein CASRLASGGPDTQYF.